This record concerns one T cell receptor beta chain sequence. Enrollment of patients from Seattle took place during active infection, with longitudinal follow-up. Authors' methods: Reference gene primer amplification in the assay estimated nucleated cell counts. This table comes from immunoSEQ multiplex PCR, and its TCRdb copy is limited to in-frame clones, with some not included. V and J calls and clone size are given by that table; D and trimming were obtained from the DNA. The sample includes some 260,000 clones, 80% to 90% of them seen just once. The data belong to a study of blood T cell repertoires in COVID-19. Study at large: COVID-19 samples, acute and convalescent, were from the United States, Italy and Spain. T cells, B-cell-depleted T cells, or PBMCs provided the cDNA or gDNA that served as material.

Trimming removed 3 bases from V and 2 bases from J, with 20 bases in between. The CDR3 runs 17 residues. Germline CDR1 and CDR2: GTSNPN and SVGIG (reference sequence). This TCR came from a woman in her sixties or seventies with COVID-19, enrolled during active disease. V and J are TRBV30 and TRBJ1-3, with D possibly matching TRBD1 (5 bases). The sequenced sample consisted of peripheral blood. The CDR3 sequence is CAWRDKPPGGAGNTIYF. Here the CDR3 DNA reads TGTGCCTGGAGAGATAAGCCCCCGGGGGGTGCTGGAAACACCATATATTTT.